These 17 T cell receptor beta chains share one sample of origin, sequenced in a study of cytotoxic CD8 clonotypes in ibrutinib-treated CLL. TCRdb keeps only in-frame clones here, not all; method: immunoSEQ multiplex PCR. Of approximately 210,000 clones in the sample, over 60% were seen once. The sample was PBMCs, taken after 24 months of ibrutinib treatment. These receptors all stem from a human donor with chronic lymphocytic leukemia.

A few counts support this clone. The chain combines TRBV27 with TRBJ1-5, with D maybe TRBD1 (5 bases). The CDR3 spans 13 residues. The germline gives CDR1 MNHEY, CDR2 SMNVEV (reference sequence). V was clipped by 4 bases and J by 6 bases, with 10 bases between them. In nucleotides, the CDR3 is TGTGCCAGCAGTTACAGGCTTGGTCAGCCCCAGCATTTT. As protein: CASSYRLGQPQHF.

The sample holds a few counts of this clone. The chain combines TRBV6-1 with TRBJ2-7; 12 nucleotides align to TRBD1. Looked up from germline, CDR1 is MNHNS and CDR2 is SASEGT. V trimming: 3 bases; J trimming: 8 bases; junction bases outside the gene matches: 8. This CDR3 is built from 15 residues. The CDR3: CASSDRRGQGAKQYF. CDR3 nucleotides: TGTGCCAGCAGTGACCGTCGGGGACAGGGGGCTAAGCAGTACTTC.

This clone has only one observation. The rearrangement uses TRBV13 and TRBJ2-3; a possible D gene is TRBD1 (5 bases). This CDR3 spans 14 amino acids. Germline assignment: CDR1 PRHDT and CDR2 FYEKMQ (reference sequence). Trimming shortened V by 5 bases and J by 0 bases, and 9 bases separated the two germline ends. The CDR3 sequence is CASSAYRSTDTQYF. The CDR3 DNA follows: TGTGCCAGCAGCGCCTACAGGAGCACAGATACGCAGTATTTT.

The chain couples TRBV25-1 to TRBJ1-3; TRBD1 is a possible D gene (5 bases). CDR3 length: 13 amino acids. The V and J ends lost 4 bases and 9 bases respectively, with 13 bases between them. CDR1 and CDR2 (germline): MGHDK, SYGVNS. The CDR3 sequence: CASSGSRGATIYF. The CDR3 nucleotides are TGTGCCAGCAGTGGGTCCCGTGGGGCCACCATATATTTT.

CDR3 region: CASKTGQGETQYF. CDR3 DNA: TGTGCCAGCAAAACCGGACAGGGAGAGACCCAGTACTTC. The chain uses TRBV25-1 and TRBJ2-5, with 8 bases fitting TRBD1. CDR3 size: 13 residues. Losses at the gene ends were 7 bases for V and 4 bases for J; bases not matched to a gene: 5. Per the germline V gene, CDR1 is MGHDK and CDR2 is SYGVNS.

The J gene is TRBJ2-1, the V gene TRBV4-2; 8 bases agree with TRBD2. Germline lookup yields CDR1 LGHNA and CDR2 YNFKEQ. Trimming removed 0 bases from V and 4 bases from J; junction bases left unmatched: 5. There are 16 residues in the CDR3. The CDR3 region is CASSQEPLAEYNEQFF. The CDR3 region has the DNA TGTGCCAGCAGCCAAGAGCCACTAGCGGAATACAATGAGCAGTTCTTC.

The genes are TRBV5-5 and TRBJ2-4; D possibly uses TRBD1 or TRBD2 (5 bases each). Trimming removed 6 bases at V and 0 bases at J, with 10 bases between. Germline values: CDR1 SGHKS, CDR2 YYEKEE (reference sequence). The CDR3 spans 14 residues. CDR3 sequence: CASNYGTAKNIQYF. In DNA form, the CDR3 reads TGTGCCAGCAACTATGGGACAGCCAAAAACATTCAGTACTTC.

This clone appeared a few times. The rearrangement joins TRBV9 to TRBJ2-1; 11 bases match TRBD2. The V gene's germline CDR1 is SGDLS and CDR2 YYNGEE. Trimming took 7 bases from V and 8 from J; bases not matched to a gene: 5. The CDR3 is made up of 13 amino acids. For the CDR3, the DNA is TGTGCCAGCGGATTAGCGGGAGGGGATGAGCAGTTCTTC. Its protein product is CASGLAGGDEQFF.

The chain links TRBV11-2 to TRBJ2-7; 9 nucleotides line up with TRBD1. CDR3 length: 15 amino acids. With 3 bases clipped from V and 5 bases from J, the junction kept 8 bases outside the gene matches. CDR1 and CDR2 from the germline V gene are SGHAT and FQNNGV. CDR3 region: CASSFTGTGLHEQYF. CDR3 bases: TGTGCCAGCAGCTTTACCGGGACAGGGTTGCACGAGCAGTACTTC.

A single count supports this clone. The rearrangement uses TRBV9 and TRBJ2-5, with D possibly matching TRBD2 (5 bases). The germline V gene has CDR1 SGDLS and CDR2 YYNGEE. The length of the CDR3 is 14 residues. Between the trimmed V and J ends, which lost 3 bases and 1 base, there was a span of 10 bases. For the CDR3, the DNA is TGTGCCAGCAGCGGTGGACTCTTCCAAGAGACCCAGTACTTC. Its protein is CASSGGLFQETQYF.

V is TRBV30 and J is TRBJ2-7; TRBD2 agrees at 7 bases. This CDR3 contains 16 residues. CDR1 and CDR2 from the germline V gene are GTSNPN and SVGIG (reference sequence). The trim removed 1 base at V and 1 base at J, leaving 10 bases unmatched. As DNA, the CDR3 is TGTGCCTGGAGTGCAGGGTTCCGCGGGGGATCCTACGAGCAGTACTTC. Its translation is CAWSAGFRGGSYEQYF.

This chain uses TRBV10-3 with TRBJ2-5; TRBD1 or TRBD2 may be the D gene (5 bases each). Trimming left V 8 bases short and J 1 base short, with 17 bases between. Germline lookup yields CDR1 ENHRY and CDR2 SYGVKD. The CDR3 is 15 amino acids. CDR3 sequence (DNA): TGTGCCATCTCAGCGGACACTGGGGGCCAAGAGACCCAGTACTTC. Translation gives CAISADTGGQETQYF.

This rearrangement joins TRBV6-5 to TRBJ2-7, with D possibly being TRBD1 (6 bases). The germline CDR1 and CDR2 sequences are MNHEY and SVGAGI. Deletions cut 6 bases from V and 2 bases from J, with 14 bases between. This CDR3 region has 14 residues. The CDR3 protein is CASSPLTGTYEQYF. DNA of the CDR3: TGTGCCAGCAGCCCCCTCACAGGGACCTACGAGCAGTACTTC.

The rearrangement joins TRBV6-1 to TRBJ1-2, with D hard to call. Germline V gene lookup returns CDR1 MNHNS and CDR2 SASEGT. The V end lost 7 bases, the J end lost 7 bases, and 16 bases lay between the germline ends. The CDR3 is 13 amino acids. CDR3 nucleotide sequence: TGTGCCAGCAACGGTATGAGGAGTCCTGGCTACACCTTC. As protein: CASNGMRSPGYTF.

V gene TRBV19 combines with J gene TRBJ2-3, with 10 bases that match TRBD2. The V segment lost 5 bases and the J segment 1 base; nucleotides outside the gene matches: 3. The germline V gene encodes CDR1 LNHDA and CDR2 SQIVND (reference sequence). This CDR3 is 15 amino acids long. CDR3 DNA sequence: TGTGCCAGTAGTTCAGGGACTAGCGGCACAGATACGCAGTATTTT. Translation gives CASSSGTSGTDTQYF.

CDR3: CASSELYEQYF. The DNA of the CDR3 is TGTGCCAGCAGTGAACTATACGAGCAGTACTTC. The J gene is TRBJ2-7, the V gene TRBV2, with no clear D. Trimming took off 2 bases at V and 4 bases at J, with 3 bases between the two ends. The CDR3 is made up of 11 amino acids. Germline-derived CDR1 and CDR2 are SNHLY and FYNNEI.

This clone was seen only a few times. The CDR3 coding sequence is TGTGCCAGCAGCTTGAGTATCGGGGCCGGCAATCAGCCCCAGCATTTT. Protein product: CASSLSIGAGNQPQHF. The chain is built from TRBV7-9 and TRBJ1-5; TRBD1 might be the D (5 bases). Germline-derived CDR1 and CDR2 are SEHNR and FQNEAQ (reference sequence). The CDR3 totals 16 residues. Trimming stripped 3 bases from V and 2 bases from J, with 14 bases between.